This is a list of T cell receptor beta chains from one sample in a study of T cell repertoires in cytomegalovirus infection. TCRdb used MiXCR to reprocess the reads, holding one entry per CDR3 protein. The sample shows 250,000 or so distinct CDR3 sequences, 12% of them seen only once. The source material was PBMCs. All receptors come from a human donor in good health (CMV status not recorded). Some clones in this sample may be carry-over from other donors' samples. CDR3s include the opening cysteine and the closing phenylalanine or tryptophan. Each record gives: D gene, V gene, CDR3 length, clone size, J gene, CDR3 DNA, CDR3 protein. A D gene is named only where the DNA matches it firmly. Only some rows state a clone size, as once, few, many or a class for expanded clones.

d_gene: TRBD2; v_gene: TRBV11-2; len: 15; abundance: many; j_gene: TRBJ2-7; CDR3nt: TGTGCCAGCAGCTCCGGGACTAGCGGGAGTTTCGAGCAGTACTTC; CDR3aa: CASSSGTSGSFEQYF
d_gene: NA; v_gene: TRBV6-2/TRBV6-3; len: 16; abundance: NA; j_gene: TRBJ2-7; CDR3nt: TGTGCCAGCAGTCCTCCGGGGGTGATGGAGACCTACGAGCAGTACTTC; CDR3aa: CASSPPGVMETYEQYF
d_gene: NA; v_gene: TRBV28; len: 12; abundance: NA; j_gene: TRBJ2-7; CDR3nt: TGTGCCAGCACCCAAATGGGGCAAGAGCAGTACTTC; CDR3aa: CASTQMGQEQYF
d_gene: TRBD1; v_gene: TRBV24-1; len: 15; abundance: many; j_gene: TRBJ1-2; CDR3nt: TGTGCCACCAGGCCCTGGGACAGGGCCAACTATGGCTACACCTTC; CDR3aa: CATRPWDRANYGYTF
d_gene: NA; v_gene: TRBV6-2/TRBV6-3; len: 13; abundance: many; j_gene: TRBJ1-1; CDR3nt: TGTGCCAGCAGTTTTTTCGGGAACACTGAAGCTTTCTTT; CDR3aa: CASSFFGNTEAFF
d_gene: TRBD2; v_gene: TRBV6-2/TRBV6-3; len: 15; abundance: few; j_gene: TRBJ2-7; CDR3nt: TGTGCCAGCAGAGCTACTAGCGAGAGAGGCTACGAGCAGTACTTC; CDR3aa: CASRATSERGYEQYF
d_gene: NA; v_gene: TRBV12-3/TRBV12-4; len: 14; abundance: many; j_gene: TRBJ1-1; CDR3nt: TGTGCCAGCAGAACCGCGACAGCGAACACTGAAGCTTTCTTT; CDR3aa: CASRTATANTEAFF
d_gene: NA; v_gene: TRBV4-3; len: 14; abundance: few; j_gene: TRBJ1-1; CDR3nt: TGCGCCAGCAGCCAAGAGTGGGGAAACACTGAAGCTTTCTTT; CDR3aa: CASSQEWGNTEAFF
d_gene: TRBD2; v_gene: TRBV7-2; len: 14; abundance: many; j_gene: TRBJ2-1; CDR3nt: TGTGCCAGCAGCTTAGTCGGCGGGGGGAATGAGCAGTTCTTC; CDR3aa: CASSLVGGGNEQFF
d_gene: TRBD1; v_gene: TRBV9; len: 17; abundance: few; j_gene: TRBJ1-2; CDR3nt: TGTGCCAGCAGCGTAGACCCCTCACAGGGGGGGGACTATGGCTACACCTTC; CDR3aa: CASSVDPSQGGDYGYTF
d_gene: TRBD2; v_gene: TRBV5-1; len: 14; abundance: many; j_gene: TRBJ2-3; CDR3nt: TGCGCCAGCAGCTCGGGGGGTTACACAGATACGCAGTATTTT; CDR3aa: CASSSGGYTDTQYF
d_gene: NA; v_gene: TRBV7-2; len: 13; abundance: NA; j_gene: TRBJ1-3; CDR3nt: TGTGCCAGCAGCCCCCCTTCTGGAAACACCATATATTTT; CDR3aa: CASSPPSGNTIYF
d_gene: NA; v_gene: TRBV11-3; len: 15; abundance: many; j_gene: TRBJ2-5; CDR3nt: TGTGCCAGCAGCTTAGTTGACAGGTTCCAAGAGACCCAGTACTTC; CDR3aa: CASSLVDRFQETQYF
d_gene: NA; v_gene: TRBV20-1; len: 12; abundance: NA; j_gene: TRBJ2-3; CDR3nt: TGCAGTGCTAGAGCCGCACAGGGACCGCAGTATTTT; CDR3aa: CSARAAQGPQYF
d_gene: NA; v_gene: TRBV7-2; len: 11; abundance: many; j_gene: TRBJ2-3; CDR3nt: TGTGCCAGCAGCCTCAGGGATACGCAGTATTTT; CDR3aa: CASSLRDTQYF
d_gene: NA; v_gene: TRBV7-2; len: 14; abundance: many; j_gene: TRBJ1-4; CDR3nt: TGTGCCAGCAGAGCTGACAATCAGGGCGAAAAACTGTTTTTT; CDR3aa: CASRADNQGEKLFF
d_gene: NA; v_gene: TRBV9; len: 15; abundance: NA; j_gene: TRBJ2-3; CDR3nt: TGTGCCAGCAGCGTAGCGAGCGCCAAGGGCGATACGCAGTATTTT; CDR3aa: CASSVASAKGDTQYF
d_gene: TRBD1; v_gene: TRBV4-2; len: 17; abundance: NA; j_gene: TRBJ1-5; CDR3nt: TGTGCCAGCAGCCCCTTTTCCGGGACAGGGGGCAGTCAGCCCCAGCATTTT; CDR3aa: CASSPFSGTGGSQPQHF
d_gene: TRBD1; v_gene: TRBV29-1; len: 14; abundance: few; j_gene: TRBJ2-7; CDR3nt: TGCAGCGTGCGGATTTCGCAGGGGGCATCCGAGCAGTACTTC; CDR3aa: CSVRISQGASEQYF
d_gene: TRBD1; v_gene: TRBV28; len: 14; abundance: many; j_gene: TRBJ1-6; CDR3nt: TGTGCCAGCAGCTGGGACAGGGATAATTCACCCCTCCACTTT; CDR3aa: CASSWDRDNSPLHF
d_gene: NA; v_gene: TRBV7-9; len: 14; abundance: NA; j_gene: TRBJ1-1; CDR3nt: TGTGCCAGCAGCTTACTGGGGGGGCGTACTGAAGCTTTCTTT; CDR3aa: CASSLLGGRTEAFF
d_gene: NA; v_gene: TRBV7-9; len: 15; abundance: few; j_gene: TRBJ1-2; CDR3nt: TGTGCCAGCAGCTTAGAAACGGTCAGGGGTGGTGGCTACACCTTC; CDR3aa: CASSLETVRGGGYTF
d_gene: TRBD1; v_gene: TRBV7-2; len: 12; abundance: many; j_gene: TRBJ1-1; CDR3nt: TGTGCCGGTACAGGGGAGGACACTGAAGCTTTCTTT; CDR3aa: CAGTGEDTEAFF
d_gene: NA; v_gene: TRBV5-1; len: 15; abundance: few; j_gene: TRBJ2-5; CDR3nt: TGCGCCAGCAGCCCTCACAGTTCCAAGGGGGAGACCCAGTACTTC; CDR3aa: CASSPHSSKGETQYF